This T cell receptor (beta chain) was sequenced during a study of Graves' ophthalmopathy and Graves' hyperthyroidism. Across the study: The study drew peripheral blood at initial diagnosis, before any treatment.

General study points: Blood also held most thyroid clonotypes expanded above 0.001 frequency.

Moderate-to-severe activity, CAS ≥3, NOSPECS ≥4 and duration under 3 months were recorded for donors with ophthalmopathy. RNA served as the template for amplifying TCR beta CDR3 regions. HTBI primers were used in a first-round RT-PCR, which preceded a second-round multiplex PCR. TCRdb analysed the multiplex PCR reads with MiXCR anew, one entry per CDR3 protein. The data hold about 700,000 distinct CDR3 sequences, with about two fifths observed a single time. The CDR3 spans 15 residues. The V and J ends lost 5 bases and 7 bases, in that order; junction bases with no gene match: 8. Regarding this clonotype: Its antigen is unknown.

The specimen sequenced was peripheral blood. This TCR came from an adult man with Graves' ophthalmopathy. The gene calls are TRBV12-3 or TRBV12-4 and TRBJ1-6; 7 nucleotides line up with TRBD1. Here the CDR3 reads CASSLALTGNSPLHF. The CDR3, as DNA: TGTGCCAGCAGTCTCGCCCTGACAGGGAATTCACCCCTCCACTTT.